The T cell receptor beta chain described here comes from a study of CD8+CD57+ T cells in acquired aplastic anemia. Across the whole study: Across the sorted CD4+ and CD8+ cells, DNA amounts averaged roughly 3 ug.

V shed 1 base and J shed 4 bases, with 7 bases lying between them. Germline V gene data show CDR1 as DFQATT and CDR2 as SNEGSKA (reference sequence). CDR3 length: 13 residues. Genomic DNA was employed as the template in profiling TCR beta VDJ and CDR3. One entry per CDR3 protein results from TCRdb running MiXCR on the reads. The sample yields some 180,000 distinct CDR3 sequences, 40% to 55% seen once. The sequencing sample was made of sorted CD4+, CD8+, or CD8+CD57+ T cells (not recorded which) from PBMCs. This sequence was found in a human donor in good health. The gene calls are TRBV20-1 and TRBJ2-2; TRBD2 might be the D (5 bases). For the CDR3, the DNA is TGCAGTGCTAGAGTTGCGGGCACCGGGGAGCTGTTTTTT. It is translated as CSARVAGTGELFF.